This passage covers 15 T cell receptor beta chains from one sample sequenced in a study of post-analysis software for immune sequencing data. Unique molecular identifiers featured in each of the TCR beta cDNA libraries. TCRdb recomputed calls from the PCR reads with MiXCR, one row per CDR3 protein. The data contain about 430,000 distinct CDR3 sequences, over 30% of them singletons. General observations from the study: Roughly 5 TRBV segments (TRBV5-6, TRBV5-1 and TRBV20-1 among them) occurred more frequently in patients than in controls.

No antigens are known for them. Sequenced sample: blood. These receptors all stem from a girl aged 2 to 10 with multiple sclerosis.

At least ten counts were recorded for this clonotype. The chain joins TRBV9 to TRBJ1-6, with D maybe TRBD1 (5 bases). Trimming stripped 4 bases from V and 5 bases from J, with 13 bases between. Germline lookup yields CDR1 SGDLS and CDR2 YYNGEE. The CDR3 is made up of 15 amino acids. This chain's CDR3 is CASSITGRNNSPLHF. CDR3 coding DNA: TGTGCCAGCAGCATCACGGGACGTAATAATTCACCCCTCCACTTT.

This clonotype was counted between two and nine times. The chain links TRBV28 to TRBJ1-2; 7 nucleotides align to TRBD1. CDR1 is MDHEN and CDR2 is SYDVKM in the germline V gene. The CDR3 is 15 residues long. V was pared by 11 bases and J by 0 bases, with 12 bases of the junction left unmatched. CDR3 coding DNA: TGTGCCTTCTCAATCCGGGACAGCCCTAACTATGGCTACACCTTC. It encodes CAFSIRDSPNYGYTF.

This chain links TRBV7-2 with TRBJ2-7; 8 nucleotides agree with TRBD2. V gave up 5 bases and J gave up 5 bases; unmatched junction bases: 14. Looked up from germline, CDR1 is SGHTA and CDR2 is FQGNSA. This CDR3 is built from 16 residues. Here the CDR3 DNA reads TGTGCCAGCAGCCCGCCCCTTGCTCTAGCGGGCAACGAGCAGTACTTC. Amino acids: CASSPPLALAGNEQYF.

This clonotype has just a few counts. The chain links TRBV7-2 to TRBJ1-1; unclear D gene. V was shortened by 3 bases and J by 10 bases, with 15 bases between the two germline ends. This CDR3 comprises 13 residues. Germline V gene sequence: CDR1 SGHTA, CDR2 FQGNSA. The chain's CDR3 is CASSLDVGQAAFF. DNA for the CDR3: TGTGCCAGCAGCTTGGATGTCGGCCAGGCAGCTTTCTTT.

This chain links TRBV28 with TRBJ2-6; TRBD1 aligns across 10 bases. Germline CDR1 reads MDHEN; CDR2 reads SYDVKM. The CDR3 spans 15 residues. The junction had 4 bases not matched to a gene; V was cut back by 0 bases and J by 11 bases. The CDR3 sequence: CASSLWGQGMDVLTF. CDR3 nucleotides: TGTGCCAGCAGTTTATGGGGACAGGGGATGGACGTCCTGACTTTC.

The V and J genes are TRBV10-3 and TRBJ2-7; 10 nucleotides align to TRBD2. The J call is uncertain, as TRBJ2-5 better fits the DNA end. The CDR3 extends over 16 amino acids. CDR1 ENHRY and CDR2 SYGVKD come from the germline V gene. The CDR3 reads CAISEASGGLGETQYF. For the CDR3, the DNA is TGTGCCATCAGTGAGGCTAGCGGGGGTTTAGGGGAGACCCAGTACTTC.

The chain carries TRBV10-3 and TRBJ2-3; 8 bases are shared with TRBD2. V was pared by 11 bases and J by 3 bases, with 7 bases of the junction left unmatched. The germline gives CDR1 ENHRY, CDR2 SYGVKD. The CDR3 runs to 13 residues. The CDR3 region has the DNA TGTGCCTCACGGGGGGGCCAGACAGATACGCAGTATTTT. Encoded protein: CASRGGQTDTQYF.

This clonotype was recorded a few times. The V call is TRBV12-3 or TRBV12-4, the J call TRBJ2-4; D might be TRBD2 (5 bases). V was trimmed by 7 bases and J by 0 bases, leaving 16 bases between them. The CDR3 totals 16 residues. CDR3 loop: CASTYGSGLAKNIQYF. The CDR3 DNA sequence: TGTGCCAGCACCTATGGTTCAGGACTAGCCAAAAACATTCAGTACTTC.

The chain is built from TRBV20-1 and TRBJ2-7; perhaps TRBD1 as D (5 bases). The length of the CDR3 is 15 residues. Trimming cost V 6 bases and J 0 bases, with 18 bases left between them. In germline, CDR1 is DFQATT, CDR2 SNEGSKA (reference sequence). The CDR3 reads CSAKSPGAVSYEQYF. The CDR3 region has the DNA TGCAGTGCGAAGAGCCCTGGGGCCGTCTCCTACGAGCAGTACTTC.

There are a few counts of this clonotype. The J gene is TRBJ2-5, the V gene TRBV7-3, with D possibly TRBD1 on 6 matching bases. CDR1 and CDR2 from the germline V gene are SGHTA and FQGTGA. Trimming removed 5 bases from V and 4 bases from J, with 17 bases in between. The length of the CDR3 is 15 residues. The CDR3: CASSPSGQSRETQYF. Here the CDR3 DNA reads TGTGCCAGCAGCCCTTCGGGACAAAGCCGAGAGACCCAGTACTTC.

The chain links TRBV7-9 to TRBJ2-3, with 9 positions matching TRBD2. V lost 0 bases to trimming and J lost 1 base; unmatched junction nucleotides: 5. Germline V gene data show CDR1 as SEHNR and CDR2 as FQNEAQ (reference sequence). CDR3 length: 17 amino acids. The CDR3 DNA reads as TGTGCCAGCAGCTTAGCTGAGTGGACTAGCGGCACAGATACGCAGTATTTT. It yields the protein CASSLAEWTSGTDTQYF. Looking up the rest from reference TRBV7-9 and TRBJ2-3 gives the full variable domain: DTGVSQNPRHKITKRGQNVTFRCDPISEHNRLYWYRQTLGQGPEFLTYFQNEAQLEKSRLLSDRFSAERPKGSFSTLEIQRTEQGDSAMYLCASSLAEWTSGTDTQYFGPGTRLTVL.

This sequence joins TRBV29-1 and TRBJ2-7; tentative D call: TRBD2 (6 bases). CDR3 length equals 14 residues. The V gene's germline CDR1 is SQVTM and CDR2 ANQGSEA. V lost 6 bases and J lost 2, with 17 bases in between. CDR3 protein: CSVVGGPITYEQYF. The CDR3 DNA is TGCAGCGTCGTGGGGGGACCGATAACCTACGAGCAGTACTTC.

The chain recombines TRBV29-1 with TRBJ2-1; D ambiguous. This CDR3 is built from 11 residues. CDR1 is SQVTM and CDR2 is ANQGSEA in the germline V gene. V lost 6 bases and J 4 bases, leaving 7 bases between the germline ends. DNA for the CDR3: TGCAGCGTCGGGCAGTACAATGAGCAGTTCTTC. This encodes CSVGQYNEQFF.

This clonotype was seen a few times. The chain links TRBV7-3 to TRBJ2-1; TRBD1 matches at 10 bases. This CDR3 has 17 residues. V dropped 2 bases and J dropped 4; count of bases not matched to a gene: 8. CDR1 SGHTA and CDR2 FQGTGA come from the germline V gene. The chain's CDR3 is CASSLETGGAGYNEQFF. The DNA of the CDR3 is TGTGCCAGCAGCTTAGAGACAGGGGGCGCGGGTTACAATGAGCAGTTCTTC.

The chain uses TRBV5-1 and TRBJ2-7; 10 bases align to TRBD1. After removal of 0 bases from V and 3 bases from J, the junction contained 3 bases not matched to a gene. The CDR3 contains 15 residues. Germline CDR1 SGHRS, CDR2 YFSETQ. CDR3 coding DNA: TGCGCCAGCAGCTTGGCGACAGGGGGCAACTACGAGCAGTACTTC. Amino acid sequence: CASSLATGGNYEQYF.